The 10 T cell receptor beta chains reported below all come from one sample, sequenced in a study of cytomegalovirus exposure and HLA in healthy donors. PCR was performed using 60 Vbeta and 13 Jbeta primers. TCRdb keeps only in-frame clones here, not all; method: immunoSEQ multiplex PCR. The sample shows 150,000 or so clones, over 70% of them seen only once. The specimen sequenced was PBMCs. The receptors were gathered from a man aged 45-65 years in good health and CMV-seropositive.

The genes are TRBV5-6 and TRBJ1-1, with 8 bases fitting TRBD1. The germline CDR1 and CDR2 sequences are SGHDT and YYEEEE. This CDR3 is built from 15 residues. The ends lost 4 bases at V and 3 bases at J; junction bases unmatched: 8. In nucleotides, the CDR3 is TGTGCCAGCAGCCAATTCGGGACAGGTTACACTGAAGCTTTCTTT. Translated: CASSQFGTGYTEAFF.

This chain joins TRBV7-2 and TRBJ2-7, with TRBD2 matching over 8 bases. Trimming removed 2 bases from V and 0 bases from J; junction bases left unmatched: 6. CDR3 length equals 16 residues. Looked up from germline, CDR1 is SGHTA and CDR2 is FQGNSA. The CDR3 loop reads CASSLLTSGFSYEQYF. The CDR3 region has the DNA TGTGCCAGCAGCTTACTAACTAGCGGATTCTCCTACGAGCAGTACTTC.

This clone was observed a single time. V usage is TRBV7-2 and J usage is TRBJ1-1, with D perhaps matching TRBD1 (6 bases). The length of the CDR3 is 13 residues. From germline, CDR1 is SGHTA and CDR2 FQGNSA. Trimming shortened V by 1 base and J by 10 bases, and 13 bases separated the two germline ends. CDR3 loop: CASSLGMDRAAFF. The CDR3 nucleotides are TGTGCCAGCAGCTTAGGTATGGACAGAGCAGCTTTCTTT.

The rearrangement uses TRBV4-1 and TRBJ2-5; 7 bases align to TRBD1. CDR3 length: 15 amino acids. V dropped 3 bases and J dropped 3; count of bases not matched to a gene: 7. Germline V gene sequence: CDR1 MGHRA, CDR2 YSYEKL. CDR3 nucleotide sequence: TGCGCCAGCAGCCAGGGGACAGCCAGGGAAGAGACCCAGTACTTC. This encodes CASSQGTAREETQYF.

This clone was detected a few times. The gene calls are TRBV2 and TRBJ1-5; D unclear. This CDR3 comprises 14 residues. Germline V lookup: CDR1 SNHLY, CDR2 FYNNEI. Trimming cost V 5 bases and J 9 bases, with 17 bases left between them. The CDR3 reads CASSIGPPAGPQHF. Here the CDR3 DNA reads TGTGCCAGCAGTATCGGCCCCCCGGCGGGGCCCCAGCATTTT.

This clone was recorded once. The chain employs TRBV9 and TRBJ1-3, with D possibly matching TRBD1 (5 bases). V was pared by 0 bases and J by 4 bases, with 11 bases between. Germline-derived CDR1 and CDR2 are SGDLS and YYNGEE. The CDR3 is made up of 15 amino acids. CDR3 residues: CASSVDPGRGNTIYF. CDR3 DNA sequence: TGTGCCAGCAGCGTAGACCCAGGGCGGGGAAACACCATATATTTT.

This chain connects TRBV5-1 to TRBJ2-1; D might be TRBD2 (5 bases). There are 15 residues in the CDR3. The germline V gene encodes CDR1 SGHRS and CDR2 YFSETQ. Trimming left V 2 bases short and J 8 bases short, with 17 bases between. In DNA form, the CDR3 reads TGCGCCAGCAGCTTAGGGAGCACTCCAGTACATGAGCAGTTCTTC. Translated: CASSLGSTPVHEQFF. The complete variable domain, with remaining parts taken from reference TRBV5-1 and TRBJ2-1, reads KAGVTQTPRYLIKTRGQQVTLSCSPISGHRSVSWYQQTPGQGLQFLFEYFSETQRNKGNFPGRFSGRQFSNSRSEMNVSTLELGDSALYLCASSLGSTPVHEQFFGPGTRLTVL.

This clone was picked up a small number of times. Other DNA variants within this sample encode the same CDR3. The CDR3 DNA sequence: TGTGCCAGCTCCGGACAGGCTAACACTGAAGCTTTCTTT. The encoded protein is CASSGQANTEAFF. The genes are TRBV18 and TRBJ1-1; 7 nucleotides match TRBD1. The germline V gene has CDR1 KGHSH and CDR2 LQKENI. The CDR3 runs 13 residues. After removal of 6 bases from V and 2 bases from J, the junction contained 3 bases not matched to a gene.

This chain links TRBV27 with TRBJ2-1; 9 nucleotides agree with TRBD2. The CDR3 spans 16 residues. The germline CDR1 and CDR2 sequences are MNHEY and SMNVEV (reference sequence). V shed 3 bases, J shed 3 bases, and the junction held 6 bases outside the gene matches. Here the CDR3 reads CASSLTLAGLYNEQFF. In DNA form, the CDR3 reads TGTGCCAGCAGTTTGACACTAGCGGGCCTCTACAATGAGCAGTTCTTC.

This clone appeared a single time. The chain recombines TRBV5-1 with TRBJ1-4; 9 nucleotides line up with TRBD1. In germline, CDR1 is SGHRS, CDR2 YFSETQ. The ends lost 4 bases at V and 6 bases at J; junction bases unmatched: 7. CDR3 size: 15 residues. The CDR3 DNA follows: TGCGCCAGCAGCAGCACAGGGGGCGTGGATGAAAAACTGTTTTTT. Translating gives CASSSTGGVDEKLFF.